Shown below are 30 T cell receptor beta chains from a single sample sequenced in a study of tissue T cells after allogeneic stem cell transplantation. TCRdb's copy holds only in-frame clones and misses some; the assay was immunoSEQ multiplex PCR. The sample lists some 9,300 clones, roughly 38% occurring once. Time point meaning: mouse harvest day 14 after allogeneic transplant. Tail vein injection delivered 10^7 T-cell-depleted bone marrow cells and 10^6 splenic CD5+ T cells. The sample was skin. The receptor source for this set is a female BALB/c mouse given C57BL/6 T cells with graft-versus-host disease after an allogeneic hematopoietic cell transplant.

This clone was seen more than once but under ten times. The gene names here belong to mouse. The read comes to an end 1 residue before the CDR3 does, leaving the germline J gene to fill in the end. The chain couples TRBV14 to TRBJ2-2; no reliable D call. Germline values: CDR1 SGHDT, CDR2 FRDEAV. Trimming cost V 1 base and J 1 base, with 5 bases left between them. This CDR3 is 14 amino acids long. CDR3 bases read: TGTGCCAGCAGTTTCCGGTTAAACACCGGGCAGCTCTAC. This encodes CASSFRLNTGQLY. The CDR3 in full is CASSFRLNTGQLYF. Supplemented by reference TRBV14 and TRBJ2-2, the full variable domain reads EAGVTQSPRYAVLQEGQAVSFWCDPISGHDTLYWYQQPRDQGPQLLVYFRDEAVIDNSQLPSDRFSAVRPKGTNSTLKIQSAKQGDTATYLCASSFRLNTGQLYFGEGSKLTVL.

In this sample, this clone is medium-sized. The germline and genes are mouse ones. The CDR3 end falls 1 residue outside the read, so it is completed with the germline J gene. This chain uses TRBV26 with TRBJ2-7, with D hard to call. This CDR3 is built from 13 residues. Trimming stripped 0 bases from V and 1 base from J, with 4 bases between. Germline CDR1 reads KGHPV; CDR2 reads FQNQEV (reference sequence). CDR3 DNA (partial): TGTGCCAGCAGTCTGTCGGGGTCCTATGAACAGTAC. As protein: CASSLSGSYEQY. The complete CDR3 reads CASSLSGSYEQYF. The whole variable domain, remainder taken from reference TRBV26 and TRBJ2-7, is NSKVIQTPRYLVKGQGQKAKMRCIPEKGHPVVFWYQQNKNNEFKFLINFQNQEVLQQIDMTEKRFSAECPSNSPCSLEIQSSEAGDSALYLCASSLSGSYEQYFGPGTRLTVL.

This clone has just a few counts. The germline and genes are mouse ones. The read ends 1 residue early relative to the CDR3; the germline J gene fills the gap. The rearrangement joins TRBV26 to TRBJ1-6, with 8 nucleotides matching TRBD1. TRBJ1-6 is annotated as an ORF whose role is uncertain. V lost 2 bases to trimming and J lost 0 bases; unmatched junction nucleotides: 0. Germline values: CDR1 KGHPV, CDR2 FQNQEV (reference sequence). The CDR3 totals 16 residues. The covered CDR3 bases are TGTGCCAGCAGTCTGGGGACAGGTTCCTATAATTCGCCCCTCTAC. Translated: CASSLGTGSYNSPLY. The whole CDR3 protein is CASSLGTGSYNSPLYF.

Worth noting for this clone: Here the gene names and germline are mouse. In the same sample, other DNA sequences code for this CDR3. The DNA read from the CDR3 is TGTGCCAGCAGTCTGGGGAATTCTGGAAATACGCTCTAT. It yields the protein CASSLGNSGNTLY. The whole CDR3 protein is CASSLGNSGNTLYF. The gene calls are TRBV26 and TRBJ1-3, with D uncertain. The read is 1 residue too short to cover the CDR3 end, so that end is filled in from the germline J gene. Looked up from germline, CDR1 is KGHPV and CDR2 is FQNQEV (reference sequence). Trimming took off 2 bases at V and 0 bases at J, with 5 bases between the two ends. The CDR3 is 14 amino acids.

In the case of this clone: Gene names are the mouse ones. The CDR3 goes on 1 residue after the read ends, and that part is filled in from the germline J gene. V and J are TRBV26 and TRBJ2-7; D call uncertain. CDR1 and CDR2 (germline): KGHPV, FQNQEV (reference sequence). With 0 bases removed from V and 0 bases from J, the gap between germline ends came to 6 bases. This CDR3 is built from 14 residues. The CDR3 here is CASSLSGSSYEQYF. Partial CDR3 DNA: TGTGCCAGCAGTCTGTCAGGGAGCTCCTATGAACAGTAC. Based on the CDR3 plus reference TRBV26 and TRBJ2-7, the full variable domain is NSKVIQTPRYLVKGQGQKAKMRCIPEKGHPVVFWYQQNKNNEFKFLINFQNQEVLQQIDMTEKRFSAECPSNSPCSLEIQSSEAGDSALYLCASSLSGSSYEQYFGPGTRLTVL.

As regards this clone: These gene names are mouse names. From the germline J gene comes the end of the CDR3, since the read stops 1 residue before it. This sequence joins TRBV29 and TRBJ2-3, with 9 bases fitting TRBD1. After removal of 7 bases from V and 4 bases from J, the junction contained 3 bases not matched to a gene. The CDR3 runs 13 residues. In germline, CDR1 is MSHET, CDR2 SYDVDS. The sequenced CDR3 bases are TGTGCTAGCACCGGACAGGGGACAGAAACGCTGTAT. This encodes CASTGQGTETLY. The whole CDR3 sequence is CASTGQGTETLYF.

This clone came up a few times. Mouse germline and gene names are used. The missing CDR3 end, 1 residue past where the read stops, is filled in from the germline J gene. V and J are TRBV26 and TRBJ2-4, with TRBD1 as a possible D gene (5 bases). Trimming took 4 bases from V and 4 from J, leaving 9 bases between them. The CDR3 length is 13 residues. Germline V gene data show CDR1 as KGHPV and CDR2 as FQNQEV (reference sequence). CDR3 bases read: TGTGCCAGCAGTCCCCGACAGAAAAACACCTTGTAC. Residues: CASSPRQKNTLY. The whole CDR3 sequence reads CASSPRQKNTLYF.

This clone was seen a handful of times. Genes and germline are mouse. The missing CDR3 end, 1 residue past where the read stops, is filled in from the germline J gene. The sample contains more than one DNA sequence encoding this CDR3. The chain recombines TRBV26 with TRBJ2-3; 7 bases are a match to TRBD2. Trimming at V came to 3 bases and at J to 0 bases, leaving 3 bases not matched to a gene. Germline CDR1 reads KGHPV; CDR2 reads FQNQEV (reference sequence). This CDR3 is built from 15 residues. CDR3 amino acids: CASSLVWGSAETLYF. CDR3 DNA (partial): TGTGCCAGCAGTCTTGTCTGGGGGAGTGCAGAAACGCTGTAT.

This clone has more than one count but fewer than ten. Genes here carry mouse names. The CDR3 goes on 1 residue after the read ends, and that part is filled in from the germline J gene. This chain joins TRBV26 and TRBJ1-2; D is ambiguous. The V gene's germline CDR1 is KGHPV and CDR2 FQNQEV (reference sequence). The CDR3 is 12 amino acids. V lost 2 bases to trimming and J lost 2 bases, with 3 bases between them. The sequenced part of the CDR3 DNA is TGTGCCAGCAGTCTGGAGAACTCCGACTACACC. It yields the protein CASSLENSDYT. The full CDR3 protein is CASSLENSDYTF.

This clone has a handful of counts. Here the gene names and germline are mouse. The sequenced fragment ends 1 residue before the CDR3 boundary, so the rest is inferred from the germline J gene. This rearrangement joins TRBV3 to TRBJ2-7; 9 bases map to TRBD2. Trimming at V came to 1 base and at J to 2 bases, leaving 0 bases not matched to a gene. Germline CDR1 reads SNHLY; CDR2 reads FYNGKV (reference sequence). The CDR3 is 14 residues long. CDR3 loop: CASSLGLGAYEQYF. CDR3 DNA, as far as it was read: TGTGCCAGCAGCTTAGGACTGGGGGCCTATGAACAGTAC.

As regards this clone: Germline and genes here are mouse. From the germline J gene comes the end of the CDR3, since the read stops 1 residue before it. The chain carries TRBV23 and TRBJ2-3; the listed D gene, TRBD2, was not tested against the DNA. The length of the CDR3 is 15 residues. The germline V gene has CDR1 KGHTA and CDR2 FQNQQP. The CDR3 loop is CSSSQSAGGSETLYF. Partial CDR3 DNA: TGCTCCAGCAGTCAATCAGCCGGGGGGTCAGAAACGCTGTAT.

This clone was recorded a few times. Gene labels here are mouse ones. The CDR3 end is not reached by the read, which stops 1 residue before it; the germline J gene fills it in. The rearrangement joins TRBV4 to TRBJ1-4, with a weak D call TRBD1 (5 bases). CDR1 and CDR2 (germline): LGHDT, YNNKQL (reference sequence). The CDR3 length is 14 residues. The V and J ends lost 4 bases and 0 bases respectively, with 6 bases between them. The CDR3 reads CASSFRVSNERLFF. The DNA read from the CDR3 is TGTGCCAGCAGCTTCAGGGTTTCCAACGAAAGATTATTT.

Details on this clone: Gene names and germline refer to mouse. With the read ending 1 residue before the CDR3 end, the germline J gene is used to fill in that end. The chain uses TRBV26 and TRBJ2-7; 12 nucleotides agree with TRBD2. The CDR3 totals 15 residues. The J segment lost 4 bases and the V segment lost 2 bases, leaving 3 bases of the junction unmatched. Germline CDR1 reads KGHPV; CDR2 reads FQNQEV (reference sequence). CDR3 region: CASSLLDWGGYEQYF. Partial CDR3 DNA: TGTGCCAGCAGTCTGCTGGACTGGGGGGGGTATGAACAGTAC.

Regarding this clone: The gene symbols are mouse symbols. The CDR3 goes on 1 residue after the read ends, and that part is filled in from the germline J gene. This chain joins TRBV26 and TRBJ2-2; 7 bases fit TRBD2. J lost 1 base, V lost 1 base, and 3 bases had no gene match. Germline values: CDR1 KGHPV, CDR2 FQNQEV (reference sequence). This CDR3 comprises 16 residues. Incomplete CDR3 DNA: TGTGCCAGCAGTCTGTTTCTGGGGGTAAACACCGGGCAGCTCTAC. Translated, it gives CASSLFLGVNTGQLY. The whole CDR3 reads CASSLFLGVNTGQLYF.

In the case of this clone: Gene labels here are mouse ones. The read finishes 1 residue shy of the CDR3 end, and the germline J gene is used to complete it. The chain employs TRBV26 and TRBJ2-4; D may match TRBD1 or TRBD2 (6 bases each). Trimming pared 1 base from V and 0 bases from J, leaving 8 bases between. This CDR3 is built from 15 residues. CDR1 and CDR2 from the germline V gene are KGHPV and FQNQEV (reference sequence). CDR3 protein: CASSLYGGSQNTLYF. Incomplete CDR3 DNA: TGTGCCAGCAGTCTGTATGGGGGCAGTCAAAACACCTTGTAC. The variable domain in full, completed from reference TRBV26 and TRBJ2-4, reads NSKVIQTPRYLVKGQGQKAKMRCIPEKGHPVVFWYQQNKNNEFKFLINFQNQEVLQQIDMTEKRFSAECPSNSPCSLEIQSSEAGDSALYLCASSLYGGSQNTLYFGAGTRLSVL.

With respect to this clone: Mouse germline and gene names are used. The read gets to within 1 residue of the CDR3 end, and the germline J gene fills in the rest. V and J are TRBV16 and TRBJ2-4; 10 nucleotides agree with TRBD2. The germline gives CDR1 SGHSA, CDR2 FRNQAP. The CDR3 contains 14 residues. Trimming took 4 bases from V and 3 from J; bases not matched to a gene: 1. The CDR3 here is CASSSTGGQNTLYF. Partial CDR3 DNA: TGTGCAAGCAGCTCGACTGGGGGGCAAAACACCTTGTAC.

This clone is classed as medium-sized. These gene names are mouse names. The observed sequence ends 1 residue before the CDR3 terminus, with the missing tail filled in from the germline J gene. The chain recombines TRBV23 with TRBJ1-1. The CDR3 has 13 amino acids. The germline V gene encodes CDR1 KGHTA and CDR2 FQNQQP. The covered CDR3 bases are TGCTCCAGCACCGGGACGTCAAACACAGAAGTCTTC. This gives the protein CSSTGTSNTEVF. From start to end, the CDR3 is CSSTGTSNTEVFF.

Turning to this clone: Mouse germline and gene names are used. The read stops 1 residue short of the end of the CDR3; the missing end is completed from the germline J gene. This chain connects TRBV20 to TRBJ1-1, with 9 bases fitting TRBD1. Trimming at V came to 5 bases and at J to 0 bases, leaving 1 base not matched to a gene. Germline assignment: CDR1 GFQATS and CDR2 STVNSAI. This CDR3 is 13 amino acids long. CDR3 amino acids: CGARTGANTEVFF. CDR3 bases read: TGTGGTGCTCGGACAGGGGCAAACACAGAAGTCTTC. The whole variable domain, filled in from reference TRBV20 and TRBJ1-1, reads GALVYQYPRRTICKSGTSMRMECQAVGFQATSVAWYRQSPQKTFELIALSTVNSAIKYEQNFTQEKFPISHPNLSFSSMTVLNAYLEDRGLYLCGARTGANTEVFFGKGTRLTVV.

Remarks on this clone: Genes and germline come from the mouse. Read sequence stops 1 residue before the CDR3 end, and the germline J gene provides the missing end. The chain uses TRBV3 and TRBJ2-1; tentative D call: TRBD2 (5 bases). Germline loops: CDR1 SNHLY, CDR2 FYNGKV (reference sequence). The CDR3 loop spans 14 amino acids. V gave up 1 base and J gave up 7 bases, with 11 bases separating them. CDR3 DNA, as far as it was read: TGTGCCAGCAGCTTAGGATGGGGAGGAGCTGAGCAGTTC. It translates to CASSLGWGGAEQF. In full, the CDR3 is CASSLGWGGAEQFF.

In its sample, this clone ranks as medium-sized (0.01 to 0.1%). The listed genes are named as in mouse. The CDR3 loop reads CASSLSGWGGAETLYF. The DNA read from the CDR3 is TGTGCCAGCAGTCTGTCGGGCTGGGGGGGTGCAGAAACGCTGTAT. The chain couples TRBV26 to TRBJ2-3, with TRBD2 identical over 8 bases. The CDR3 end is not reached by the read, which stops 1 residue before it; the germline J gene fills it in. Germline V gene lookup returns CDR1 KGHPV and CDR2 FQNQEV (reference sequence). V shed 0 bases, J shed 1 base, and the junction held 3 bases outside the gene matches. CDR3 length: 16 residues.

This clone counts as medium-sized. Gene labels here are mouse ones. From the germline J gene comes the end of the CDR3, since the read stops 1 residue before it. V usage is TRBV14 and J usage is TRBJ2-2, with D uncertain. V was trimmed by 2 bases and J by 3 bases, leaving 2 bases between them. The CDR3 runs to 12 residues. Germline CDR1 SGHDT, CDR2 FRDEAV. The sequenced part of the CDR3 DNA is TGTGCCAGCAGTTTTGACACCGGGCAGCTCTAC. Protein product: CASSFDTGQLY. The full CDR3 reads CASSFDTGQLYF.

Concerning this clone: The gene names given are mouse names. CDR3 region: CASSLGQGTNTGQLYF. Partial CDR3 DNA: TGTGCCAGCAGTCTGGGACAGGGCACAAACACCGGGCAGCTCTAC. This chain links TRBV26 with TRBJ2-2; 8 bases are shared with TRBD1. The read is 1 residue too short to cover the CDR3 end, so that end is filled in from the germline J gene. This CDR3 has 16 amino acids. Germline CDR1 reads KGHPV; CDR2 reads FQNQEV (reference sequence). Losses at the gene ends were 2 bases for V and 0 bases for J; bases not matched to a gene: 2.

About this clone itself: Mouse names are used for the genes. The CDR3 extends 1 residue past the end of the read, so its final part is completed from the germline J gene. V usage is TRBV26 and J usage is TRBJ2-3; 10 bases are shared with TRBD2. This CDR3 has 14 amino acids. J was trimmed by 6 bases and V by 3 bases; bases with no gene match: 3. Germline V CDR1 and CDR2: KGHPV, FQNQEV (reference sequence). The CDR3 loop is CASSLGTGAETLYF. CDR3 bases read: TGTGCCAGCAGTCTCGGGACTGGGGCCGAAACGCTGTAT.

Details on this clone: Mouse gene names apply. The read gets to within 1 residue of the CDR3 end, and the germline J gene fills in the rest. The rearrangement joins TRBV26 to TRBJ1-1; perhaps TRBD1 as D (5 bases). CDR3 length: 13 residues. Germline V gene lookup returns CDR1 KGHPV and CDR2 FQNQEV (reference sequence). Trimming removed 4 bases at V and 3 bases at J, with 9 bases between. The CDR3 spells CASSPGADTEVFF. CDR3 DNA (partial): TGTGCCAGCAGTCCCGGGGCTGACACAGAAGTCTTC.

Remarks on this clone: Gene names and germline refer to mouse. The CDR3 extends 1 residue past the end of the read, so its final part is completed from the germline J gene. The chain combines TRBV23 with TRBJ1-4; the listed D gene, TRBD1, was not tested against the DNA. Per germline, CDR1 KGHTA and CDR2 FQNQQP. The CDR3 sequence is 15 residues long. CDR3 bases read: TGCTCCAGCAGTCGGCAGGGGTTTTCCAACGAAAGATTATTT. It translates to CSSSRQGFSNERLF. The whole CDR3 reads CSSSRQGFSNERLFF.

Regarding this clone: Mouse gene names apply. With the read ending 1 residue before the CDR3 end, the germline J gene is used to fill in that end. The V and J genes are TRBV5 and TRBJ2-5; tentative D call: TRBD2 (5 bases). V lost 4 bases to trimming and J lost 2 bases, with 10 bases between them. There are 14 residues in the CDR3. Germline V gene sequence: CDR1 LGHNA, CDR2 YNLKQL (reference sequence). The CDR3 is CASSPTWGQDTQYF. The sequenced part of the CDR3 DNA is TGTGCCAGCAGCCCTACTTGGGGCCAAGACACCCAGTAC.

This clone appeared once. One end of the junction varies from germline; a read error may be responsible. The genes and germline here are from mouse. The read stops 1 residue short of the end of the CDR3; the missing end is completed from the germline J gene. The chain carries TRBV26 and TRBJ2-7; 8 nucleotides match TRBD1. Looked up from germline, CDR1 is KGHPV and CDR2 is FQNQEV (reference sequence). The CDR3 has 15 amino acids. The CDR3 is CANSPDRAIFYEQYF. The part of the CDR3 DNA that was read is TGTGCCAACAGTCCGGACAGGGCTATCTTTTATGAACAGTAC.

This clone was seen just once. Mouse gene names and germline throughout. The sequence runs out 1 residue before the end of the CDR3; the remainder is reconstructed from the germline J gene. V is TRBV3 and J is TRBJ2-7; 10 nucleotides line up with TRBD2. The CDR3 length is 17 residues. CDR1 SNHLY and CDR2 FYNGKV come from the germline V gene (reference sequence). The junction had 8 bases not matched to a gene; V was cut back by 3 bases and J by 0 bases. CDR3 loop: CASSLGTGARSSYEQYF. The CDR3 DNA, read in part, is TGTGCCAGCAGCTTGGGGACTGGGGCGAGGAGCTCCTATGAACAGTAC.

Concerning this clone itself: Germline and genes here are mouse. The sequence runs out 1 residue before the end of the CDR3; the remainder is reconstructed from the germline J gene. The chain recombines TRBV3 with TRBJ1-2; no firm D call. CDR1 and CDR2 (germline): SNHLY, FYNGKV (reference sequence). There are 13 residues in the CDR3. V lost 3 bases to trimming and J lost 0 bases, with 5 bases between them. The CDR3: CASSFRANSDYTF. Partial CDR3 DNA: TGTGCCAGCAGCTTCCGTGCAAACTCCGACTACACC.

This clone is categorized as medium-sized. Gene and germline names: mouse. Coverage ceases 1 residue before the CDR3 finishes, and the germline J gene fills in the end. Other DNA variants within this sample encode the same CDR3. The genes are TRBV13-2 and TRBJ2-5; the match to TRBD1 covers 9 bases. The germline CDR1 and CDR2 sequences are NNHNN and SYGAGS (reference sequence). V trimming: 5 bases; J trimming: 0 bases; junction bases outside the gene matches: 1. This CDR3 region has 14 residues. Partial CDR3 DNA: TGTGCCAGCGGGGACAGGGGTAACCAAGACACCCAGTAC. It yields the protein CASGDRGNQDTQY. The whole CDR3 sequence is CASGDRGNQDTQYF.